A selection of T cell receptor beta chains follows, all from one sample in a study of blood T cell repertoires in COVID-19. The data were produced by immunoSEQ multiplex PCR, yet TCRdb's version contains in-frame clones alone and is incomplete. The table shows tens of thousands of clones, with 80% to 85% occurring only once. The sequencing input was peripheral blood. These receptors were collected from a woman older than 75 with active or convalescent COVID-19. CDR3s include the opening cysteine and the closing phenylalanine or tryptophan. Fields, in order: CDR3 protein, CDR3 DNA, D gene, V gene, J gene, clone size. A D gene is named only where the DNA matches it firmly. Rows give clone size only sometimes, using once, few, many, or a class for an expanded clone.

CDR3aa: CASSLFSDTEAFF
CDR3nt: TGTGCCAGCAGTTTATTCTCGGACACTGAAGCTTTCTTT
d_gene: .
v_gene: TRBV12-3/TRBV12-4
j_gene: TRBJ1-1
abundance: .

CDR3aa: CASSLSRGFGQPQHF
CDR3nt: TGTGCCAGCAGTTTGAGTCGGGGGTTCGGTCAGCCCCAGCATTTT
d_gene: .
v_gene: TRBV28
j_gene: TRBJ1-5
abundance: .

CDR3aa: CASNPGPNTEAFF
CDR3nt: TGTGCCAGCAACCCCGGTCCGAACACTGAAGCTTTCTTT
d_gene: .
v_gene: TRBV9
j_gene: TRBJ1-1
abundance: .

CDR3aa: CASSYLQGTSEAFF
CDR3nt: TGTGCCAGCAGTTATCTCCAGGGGACGTCTGAAGCTTTCTTT
d_gene: .
v_gene: TRBV6-2/TRBV6-3
j_gene: TRBJ1-1
abundance: .

CDR3aa: CASSQDLWLEQYF
CDR3nt: TGCGCCAGCAGCCAAGATCTTTGGCTGGAGCAGTACTTC
d_gene: .
v_gene: TRBV4-1
j_gene: TRBJ2-7
abundance: few

CDR3aa: CASSQELASSSPLHF
CDR3nt: TGCGCCAGCAGCCAAGAATTGGCCAGTAGCTCACCCCTCCACTTT
d_gene: .
v_gene: TRBV4-1
j_gene: TRBJ1-6
abundance: few

CDR3aa: CASSQVYGTSGGNRDEQFF
CDR3nt: TGCGCCAGCAGCCAAGTCTATGGGACTAGCGGGGGGAATCGAGATGAGCAGTTCTTC
d_gene: TRBD2
v_gene: TRBV4-1
j_gene: TRBJ2-1
abundance: .

CDR3aa: CASSLGRLSYEQYF
CDR3nt: TGTGCCAGCAGCTTAGGTCGGTTATCCTACGAGCAGTACTTC
d_gene: .
v_gene: TRBV11-1
j_gene: TRBJ2-7
abundance: .

CDR3aa: CASSATGTGRPEQYF
CDR3nt: TGCGCCAGCAGCGCGACAGGGACCGGCCGACCCGAGCAGTACTTC
d_gene: TRBD1
v_gene: TRBV5-1
j_gene: TRBJ2-7
abundance: .

CDR3aa: CASSLGTGAYNEQFF
CDR3nt: TGTGCCAGCTCACTTGGGACAGGGGCCTACAATGAGCAGTTCTTC
d_gene: TRBD1
v_gene: TRBV18
j_gene: TRBJ2-1
abundance: few

CDR3aa: CASSGTYGGVEQFF
CDR3nt: TGTGCCAGTAGTGGCACCTACGGGGGGGTTGAGCAGTTCTTC
d_gene: TRBD2
v_gene: TRBV19
j_gene: TRBJ2-1
abundance: .

CDR3aa: CASSQDWGAPTYEQYF
CDR3nt: TGCGCCAGCAGCCAAGATTGGGGCGCCCCAACCTACGAGCAGTACTTC
d_gene: .
v_gene: TRBV4-3
j_gene: TRBJ2-7
abundance: .

CDR3aa: CASSSGQGWNGYTF
CDR3nt: TGTGCCAGCAGCTCCGGACAGGGTTGGAATGGCTACACCTTC
d_gene: TRBD1
v_gene: TRBV7-2
j_gene: TRBJ1-2
abundance: once

CDR3aa: CASSYSGNTGELFF
CDR3nt: TGTGCCAGCAGTTACTCCGGGAACACCGGGGAGCTGTTTTTT
d_gene: .
v_gene: TRBV6-5
j_gene: TRBJ2-2
abundance: .

CDR3aa: CASSATPGLAQETQYF
CDR3nt: TGTGCCAGCAGCGCAACCCCGGGACTAGCCCAAGAGACCCAGTACTTC
d_gene: TRBD2
v_gene: TRBV9
j_gene: TRBJ2-5
abundance: .

CDR3aa: CASRPEAGGQPQHF
CDR3nt: TGTGCCAGCAGGCCAGAGGCAGGGGGTCAGCCCCAGCATTTT
d_gene: TRBD1
v_gene: TRBV7-2
j_gene: TRBJ1-5
abundance: .

CDR3aa: CASSTSGVSYNEQFF
CDR3nt: TGCGCCAGCAGCACCTCGGGGGTCTCCTACAATGAGCAGTTCTTC
d_gene: .
v_gene: TRBV5-1
j_gene: TRBJ2-1
abundance: once

CDR3aa: CASSANLAAPSTDTQYF
CDR3nt: TGTGCCAGCAGTGCAAACCTAGCCGCGCCTAGCACAGATACGCAGTATTTT
d_gene: .
v_gene: TRBV6-1
j_gene: TRBJ2-3
abundance: once

CDR3aa: CAISVRSTRDTGELFF
CDR3nt: TGTGCCATCAGTGTACGGTCTACTCGTGACACCGGGGAGCTGTTTTTT
d_gene: .
v_gene: TRBV10-3
j_gene: TRBJ2-2
abundance: .

CDR3aa: CASSSTGGIDQPQHF
CDR3nt: TGTGCCAGTAGTTCGACAGGGGGTATCGATCAGCCCCAGCATTTT
d_gene: TRBD1
v_gene: TRBV19
j_gene: TRBJ1-5
abundance: few

CDR3aa: CASSAAGQGRTEAFF
CDR3nt: TGTGCCAGCAGCGCAGCGGGACAGGGGCGAACTGAAGCTTTCTTT
d_gene: TRBD1
v_gene: TRBV9
j_gene: TRBJ1-1
abundance: .

CDR3aa: CASSPSGTSGSETQYF
CDR3nt: TGCGCCAGCAGCCCATCCGGGACTAGCGGGAGTGAGACCCAGTACTTC
d_gene: TRBD2
v_gene: TRBV4-3
j_gene: TRBJ2-5
abundance: .

CDR3aa: CASSLGSGGLAGDTQYF
CDR3nt: TGTGCCAGCAGCTTAGGGTCGGGGGGGCTAGCAGGAGATACGCAGTATTTT
d_gene: TRBD2
v_gene: TRBV11-3
j_gene: TRBJ2-3
abundance: few